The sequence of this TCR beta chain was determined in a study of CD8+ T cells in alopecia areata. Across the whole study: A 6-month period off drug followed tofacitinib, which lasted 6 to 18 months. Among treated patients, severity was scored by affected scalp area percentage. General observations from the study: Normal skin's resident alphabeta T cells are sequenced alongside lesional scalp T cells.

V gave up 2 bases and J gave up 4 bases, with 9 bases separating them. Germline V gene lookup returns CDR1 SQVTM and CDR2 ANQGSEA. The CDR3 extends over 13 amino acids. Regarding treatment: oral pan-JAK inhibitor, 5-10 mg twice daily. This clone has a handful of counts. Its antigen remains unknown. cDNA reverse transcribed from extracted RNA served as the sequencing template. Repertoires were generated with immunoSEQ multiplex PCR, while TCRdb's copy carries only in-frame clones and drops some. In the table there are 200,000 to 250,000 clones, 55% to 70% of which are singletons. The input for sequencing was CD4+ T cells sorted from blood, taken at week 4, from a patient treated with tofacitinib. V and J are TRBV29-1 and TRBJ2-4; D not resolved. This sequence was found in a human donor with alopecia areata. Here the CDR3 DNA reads TGCAGCGTTGAATGGGCAGCTAAAAACATTCAGTACTTC. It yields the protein CSVEWAAKNIQYF.